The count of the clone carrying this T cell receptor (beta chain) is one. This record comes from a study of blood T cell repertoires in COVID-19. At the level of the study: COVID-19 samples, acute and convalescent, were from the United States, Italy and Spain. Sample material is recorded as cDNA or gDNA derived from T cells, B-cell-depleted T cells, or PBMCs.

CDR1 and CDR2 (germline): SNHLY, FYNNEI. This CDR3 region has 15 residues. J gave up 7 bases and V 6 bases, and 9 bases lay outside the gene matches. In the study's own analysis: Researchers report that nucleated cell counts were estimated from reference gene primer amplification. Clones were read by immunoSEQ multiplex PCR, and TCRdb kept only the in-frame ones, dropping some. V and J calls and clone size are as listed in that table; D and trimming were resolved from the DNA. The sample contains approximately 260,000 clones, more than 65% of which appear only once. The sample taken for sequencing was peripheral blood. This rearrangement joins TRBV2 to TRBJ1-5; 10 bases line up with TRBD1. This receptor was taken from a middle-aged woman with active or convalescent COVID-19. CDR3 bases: TGTGCCAGCAGCCTACGACAGGGGGCTGTCCAGCCCCAGCATTTT. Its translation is CASSLRQGAVQPQHF. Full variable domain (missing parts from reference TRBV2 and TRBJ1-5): EPEVTQTPSHQVTQMGQEVILRCVPISNHLYFYWYRQILGQKVEFLVSFYNNEISEKSEIFDDQFSVERPDGSNFTLKIRSTKLEDSAMYFCASSLRQGAVQPQHFGDGTRLSIL.